Following are 7 T cell receptor beta chains from one sample sequenced in a study of glioma-infiltrating T cells. Using RNA template, CDR3s of TCR alpha and beta were amplified with iRepertoire arm-PCR. Via MiXCR, TCRdb re-called the multiplex PCR reads, giving one row per CDR3 protein. The sample records fewer than 500,000 distinct CDR3 sequences, roughly two fifths being singletons. Sequencing input: glioma tissue, nonneoplastic brain tissue, or PBMCs (not recorded which). The receptors here all came from a human donor with low-grade glioma or glioblastoma, undergoing nonglioma brain surgery, or in good health (not recorded which).

This clonotype was picked up a small number of times. The rearrangement links TRBV29-1 to TRBJ2-3; D may be TRBD2 (6 bases). This CDR3 comprises 14 residues. Trimming removed 4 bases at V and 3 bases at J, with 14 bases between. Germline V gives CDR1 SQVTM, CDR2 ANQGSEA. For the CDR3, the DNA is TGCAGCGTTGCTGGCGGGAAGGGGACAGATACGCAGTATTTT. As protein: CSVAGGKGTDTQYF.

The rearrangement links TRBV5-5 to TRBJ2-1; no clear D. Trimming removed 0 bases at V and 11 bases at J, with 12 bases between. Germline assignment: CDR1 SGHKS and CDR2 YYEKEE (reference sequence). The CDR3 runs 13 residues. The CDR3 DNA is TGTGCCAGCAGCTTGGTGTGGGTTCAAAAGCAGTTCTTC. It specifies CASSLVWVQKQFF.

This clonotype was picked up a small number of times. The chain uses TRBV25-1 and TRBJ2-1, with 8 bases lining up with TRBD2. Germline CDR1 is MGHDK and CDR2 is SYGVNS. CDR3 length: 16 amino acids. J lost 0 bases, V lost 3 bases, and 4 bases had no gene match. CDR3 coding DNA: TGTGCCAGCAGTGATACTAGCGGAAGCTCCTACAATGAGCAGTTCTTC. Amino acid sequence: CASSDTSGSSYNEQFF.

The chain links TRBV12-3 or TRBV12-4 to TRBJ2-1; the match to TRBD2 covers 8 bases. This CDR3 contains 14 residues. After removal of 1 base from V and 7 bases from J, the junction contained 3 bases not matched to a gene. The CDR3 DNA reads as TGTGCCAGCAGTTTAGAGCGGGGGCATAATGAGCAGTTCTTC. Translation gives CASSLERGHNEQFF.

The J gene is TRBJ2-7, the V gene TRBV27; D ambiguous. The V and J ends lost 3 bases and 3 bases respectively, with 9 bases between them. This CDR3 contains 13 residues. CDR1 is MNHEY, CDR2 SMNVEV, per germline (reference sequence). The CDR3 protein is CASSFGRLYEQYF. In DNA, the CDR3 is TGTGCCAGCAGTTTTGGCAGACTCTACGAGCAGTACTTC.

In its sample, this clonotype was seen a few times. V gene TRBV7-2 combines with J gene TRBJ2-7, with 8 bases matching TRBD1. V lost 1 base, J lost 2 bases, and 4 bases stayed unmatched. This CDR3 is built from 15 residues. The V gene's germline CDR1 is SGHTA and CDR2 FQGNSA. CDR3 bases: TGTGCCAGCAGCTTAGGGACAGGGAATACCTACGAGCAGTACTTC. It yields the protein CASSLGTGNTYEQYF.

The chain uses TRBV6-2 or TRBV6-3 and TRBJ2-2; D is undetermined. Germline CDR1 is MNHEY and CDR2 is SVGEGT. V lost 8 bases, J lost 0 bases, and 13 bases lay in between. CDR3 size: 15 residues. The CDR3 nucleotides read TGTGCCAGCGGTTTAGGGCTAGCGAACACCGGGGAGCTGTTTTTT. It translates to CASGLGLANTGELFF.